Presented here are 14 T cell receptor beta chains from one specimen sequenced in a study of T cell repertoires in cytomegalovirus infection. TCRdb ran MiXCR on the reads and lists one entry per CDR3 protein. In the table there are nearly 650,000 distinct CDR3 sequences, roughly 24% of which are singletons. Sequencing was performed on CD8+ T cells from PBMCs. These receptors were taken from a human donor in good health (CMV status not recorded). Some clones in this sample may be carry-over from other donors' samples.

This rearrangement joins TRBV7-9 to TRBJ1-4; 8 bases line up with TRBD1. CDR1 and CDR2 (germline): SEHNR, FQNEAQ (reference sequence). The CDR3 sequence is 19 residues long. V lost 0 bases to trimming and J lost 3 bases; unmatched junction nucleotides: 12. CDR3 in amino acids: CASSLAGPYDRGSNEKLFF. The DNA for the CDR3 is TGTGCCAGCAGCTTAGCGGGCCCCTACGACAGGGGCTCTAATGAAAAACTGTTTTTT.

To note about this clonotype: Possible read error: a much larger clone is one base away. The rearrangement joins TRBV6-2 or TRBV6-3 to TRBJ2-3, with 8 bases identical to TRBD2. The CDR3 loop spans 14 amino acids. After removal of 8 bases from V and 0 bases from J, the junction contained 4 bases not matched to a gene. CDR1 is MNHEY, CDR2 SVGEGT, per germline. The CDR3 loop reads CASGSGGSTDTQYF. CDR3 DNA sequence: TGTGCCAGCGGGAGCGGGGGAAGCACAGATACGCAGTATTTT.

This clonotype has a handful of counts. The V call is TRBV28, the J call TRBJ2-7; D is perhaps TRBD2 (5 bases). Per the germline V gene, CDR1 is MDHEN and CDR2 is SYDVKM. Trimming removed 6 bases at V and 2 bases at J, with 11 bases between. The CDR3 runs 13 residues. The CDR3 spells CASRRTGTYEQYV. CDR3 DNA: TGTGCCAGCAGGAGGACTGGAACCTACGAGCAGTACGTC.

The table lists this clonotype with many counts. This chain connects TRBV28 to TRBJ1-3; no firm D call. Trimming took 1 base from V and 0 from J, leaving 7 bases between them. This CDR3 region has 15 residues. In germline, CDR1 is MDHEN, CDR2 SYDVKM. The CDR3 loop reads CASSLYPASGNTIYF. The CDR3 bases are TGTGCCAGCAGTTTATATCCGGCCTCTGGAAACACCATATATTTT.

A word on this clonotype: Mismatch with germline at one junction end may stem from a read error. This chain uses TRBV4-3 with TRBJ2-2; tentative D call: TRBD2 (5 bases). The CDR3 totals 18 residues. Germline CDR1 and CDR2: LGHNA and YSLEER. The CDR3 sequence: CASSHPRGSRGNTGKLFF. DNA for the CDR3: TGCGCCAGCAGCCACCCACGGGGTAGCAGAGGGAACACCGGGAAGCTGTTTTTT.

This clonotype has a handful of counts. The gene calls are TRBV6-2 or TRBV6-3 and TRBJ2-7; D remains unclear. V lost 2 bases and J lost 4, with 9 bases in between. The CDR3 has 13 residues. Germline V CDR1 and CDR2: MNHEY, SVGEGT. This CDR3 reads CASSYSEEYEQYV. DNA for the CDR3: TGTGCCAGCAGTTACAGCGAGGAATACGAGCAGTACGTC.

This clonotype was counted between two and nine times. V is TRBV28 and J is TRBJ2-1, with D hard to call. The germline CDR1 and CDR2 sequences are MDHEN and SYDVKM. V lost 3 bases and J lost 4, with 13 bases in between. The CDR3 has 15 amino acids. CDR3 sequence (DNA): TGTGCCAGCAGTTTTTTGGGTTTATCTTACAATGAGCAGTTCTTC. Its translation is CASSFLGLSYNEQFF.

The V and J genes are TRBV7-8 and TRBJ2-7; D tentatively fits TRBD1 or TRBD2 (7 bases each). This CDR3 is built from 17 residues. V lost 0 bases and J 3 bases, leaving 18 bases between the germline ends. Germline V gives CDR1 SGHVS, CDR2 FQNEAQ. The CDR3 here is CASSLAPGGVLDYEQYV. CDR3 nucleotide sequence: TGTGCCAGCAGCTTAGCGCCAGGGGGGGTTTTGGACTACGAGCAGTACGTC.

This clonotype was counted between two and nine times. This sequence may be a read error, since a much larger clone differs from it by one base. The CDR3 region has the DNA TGTGCCAGCAGTTTAGGGACAGGGCCCTACGAGCAGTACGTC. The encoded protein is CASSLGTGPYEQYV. The chain joins TRBV28 to TRBJ2-7, with 9 bases matching TRBD1. CDR3 size: 14 residues. After removal of 2 bases from V and 2 bases from J, the junction contained 1 base not matched to a gene. The germline CDR1 and CDR2 sequences are MDHEN and SYDVKM.

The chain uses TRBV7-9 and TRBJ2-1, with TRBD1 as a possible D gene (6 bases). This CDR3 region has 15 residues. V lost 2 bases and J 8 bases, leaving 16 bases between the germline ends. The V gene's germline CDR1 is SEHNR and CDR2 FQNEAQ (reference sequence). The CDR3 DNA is TGTGCCAGCAGCTTATCAGGGGAGAATTACGATGAGCAGTTCTTC. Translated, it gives CASSLSGENYDEQFF.

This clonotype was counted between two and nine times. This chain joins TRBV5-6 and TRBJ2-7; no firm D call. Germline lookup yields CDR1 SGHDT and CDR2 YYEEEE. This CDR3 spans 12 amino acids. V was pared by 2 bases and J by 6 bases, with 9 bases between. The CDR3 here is CASSLGRSEQYV. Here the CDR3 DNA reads TGTGCCAGCAGCTTAGGTAGAAGCGAGCAGTACGTC.

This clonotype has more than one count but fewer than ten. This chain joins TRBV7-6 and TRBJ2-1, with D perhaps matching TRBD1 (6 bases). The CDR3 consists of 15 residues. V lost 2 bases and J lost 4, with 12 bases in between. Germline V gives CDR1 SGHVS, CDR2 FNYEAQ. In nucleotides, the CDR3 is TGTGCCAGCAGCTTATCACCCGGACAGTACAATGAGCAGTTCTTC. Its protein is CASSLSPGQYNEQFF.

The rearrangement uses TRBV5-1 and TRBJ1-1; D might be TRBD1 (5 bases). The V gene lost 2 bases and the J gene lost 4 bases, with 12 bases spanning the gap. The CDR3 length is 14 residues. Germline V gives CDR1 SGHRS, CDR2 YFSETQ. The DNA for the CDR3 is TGCGCCAGCAGCTTTGTAGGGGTGGGCACTGAAGCTTTCTTT. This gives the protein CASSFVGVGTEAFF.

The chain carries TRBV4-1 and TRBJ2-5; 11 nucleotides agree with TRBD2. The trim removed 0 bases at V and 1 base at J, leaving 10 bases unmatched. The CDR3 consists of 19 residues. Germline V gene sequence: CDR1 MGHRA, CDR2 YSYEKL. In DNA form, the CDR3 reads TGCGCCAGCAGCCAAGATATCCCCGGACTAGCGGGCGGCCAAGAGACCCAGTACTTC. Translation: CASSQDIPGLAGGQETQYF.